The subject of this entry is one T cell receptor beta chain. Germline V lookup: CDR1 WNHNN, CDR2 SYGVQD (reference sequence). Trimming removed 4 bases from V and 9 bases from J; junction bases left unmatched: 15. The CDR3 contains 16 residues. These data belong to a study of graft-versus-host responses after intestinal transplantation. Study as a whole: Recipients got multivisceral, liver-intestinal, or isolated intestinal transplants. After anti-thymocyte globulin induction, recipients took tacrolimus and steroids for approximately 3 years.

This table comes from immunoSEQ multiplex PCR, and its TCRdb copy is limited to in-frame clones, with some not included. This sample carries under 15,000 clones, over 85% of them seen once, and the ten largest clones take under 5%. This receptor was obtained from a human patient who received an intestinal transplant, so some T cells may come from the graft donor. The sequencing here drew on PBMCs, taken 950 to 1,300 days after intestinal transplantation. The J gene is TRBJ2-1, the V gene TRBV10-1, with TRBD1 identical over 7 bases. The CDR3 loop reads CASSGPGGELRGEQFF. The CDR3 nucleotides read TGCGCCAGCAGTGGTCCAGGGGGAGAGTTAAGGGGTGAGCAGTTCTTC.